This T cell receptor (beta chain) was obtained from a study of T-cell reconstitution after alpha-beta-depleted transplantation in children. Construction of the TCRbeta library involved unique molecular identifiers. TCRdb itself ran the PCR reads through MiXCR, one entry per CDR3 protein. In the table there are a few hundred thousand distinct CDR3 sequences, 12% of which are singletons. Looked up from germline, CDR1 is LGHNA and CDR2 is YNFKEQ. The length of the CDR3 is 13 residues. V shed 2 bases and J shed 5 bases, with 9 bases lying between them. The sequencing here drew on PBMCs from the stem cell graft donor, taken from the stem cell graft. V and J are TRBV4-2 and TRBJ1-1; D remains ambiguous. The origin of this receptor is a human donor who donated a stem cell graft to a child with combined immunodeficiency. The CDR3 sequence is CASSQWARTEAFF. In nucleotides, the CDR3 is TGTGCCAGCAGCCAATGGGCTCGGACTGAAGCTTTCTTT.